The next 30 T cell receptor beta chains were all read from a single sample in a study of blood T cell repertoires in COVID-19 (TCRdb year 2020). The library came from the immunoSEQ multiplex PCR assay. TCRdb provides this immuneACCESS table in a form limited to in-frame rearrangements. Some clones are lacking; in checked studies, under half of them reflect an unresolved V gene, and why the rest are absent is not known. The sample data list roughly 230,000 clones, and roughly 91% of these were observed just once. Of the sample, over 0.8% is held by the ten largest clones. Source material: peripheral blood. The receptors were sampled from a young man with COVID-19, enrolled during active disease.

The V and J genes are TRBV14 and TRBJ2-2, with D perhaps matching TRBD1 (5 bases). The CDR3 runs 15 residues. Germline V gives CDR1 SGHDN, CDR2 FVKESK. Trimming cost V 1 base and J 6 bases, with 12 bases left between them. The CDR3 sequence: CASSQVQVIAGELFF. CDR3 coding DNA: TGTGCCAGCAGCCAAGTACAGGTTATAGCCGGGGAGCTGTTTTTT. The variable domain in full, completed from reference TRBV14 and TRBJ2-2, reads EAGVTQFPSHSVIEKGQTVTLRCDPISGHDNLYWYRRVMGKEIKFLLHFVKESKQDESGMPNNRFLAERTGGTYSTLKVQPAELEDSGVYFCASSQVQVIAGELFFGEGSRLTVL.

On this clone itself: One junction end does not reproduce the germline sequence, and a read error may be involved. This CDR3 is CASSEATGQGNPEAFF. CDR3 DNA: TGTGCCAGCAGTGAAGCGACAGGACAGGGGAACCCTGAAGCTTTCTTT. The rearrangement links TRBV6-1 to TRBJ1-1; 9 nucleotides line up with TRBD1. There are 16 residues in the CDR3. Germline V CDR1 and CDR2: MNHNS, SASEGT.

In its sample, this clone was seen a few times. The rearrangement links TRBV7-9 to TRBJ2-2; maybe TRBD2 (5 bases). This CDR3 region has 12 residues. V lost 6 bases, J lost 5 bases, and 7 bases lay in between. Germline CDR1 reads SEHNR; CDR2 reads FQNEAQ (reference sequence). This CDR3 is CASSEGTGELFF. In DNA, the CDR3 is TGTGCCAGCAGTGAGGGTACCGGGGAGCTGTTTTTT.

This chain uses TRBV9 with TRBJ1-2; possible D gene TRBD1, 5 bases. V gave up 5 bases and J gave up 7 bases, with 15 bases separating them. The CDR3 extends over 13 amino acids. The V gene's germline CDR1 is SGDLS and CDR2 YYNGEE. In DNA form, the CDR3 reads TGTGCCAGCAGGGCGACAGACGGTCGTGGCTACACCTTC. It codes for CASRATDGRGYTF.

The rearrangement uses TRBV29-1 and TRBJ1-2; tentative D call: TRBD1 (5 bases). The ends were cut back, 5 bases at V and 0 bases at J, with 10 bases in the middle. The CDR3 has 13 amino acids. CDR1 and CDR2 (germline): SQVTM, ANQGSEA. CDR3 DNA: TGCAGCGTTCTCAGGGCGTCTAACTATGGCTACACCTTC. The encoded protein is CSVLRASNYGYTF.

The chain links TRBV13 to TRBJ2-7, with 13 bases identical to TRBD2. Germline CDR1 and CDR2: PRHDT and FYEKMQ (reference sequence). V lost 5 bases, J lost 1 base, and 8 bases stayed unmatched. This CDR3 is built from 17 residues. The chain's CDR3 is CASSLTSGGTLSYEQYF. CDR3 in DNA: TGTGCCAGCAGCCTGACTAGCGGGGGGACGCTTTCCTACGAGCAGTACTTC.

This chain joins TRBV6-5 and TRBJ1-1; TRBD1 aligns across 7 bases. Germline CDR1 and CDR2: MNHEY and SVGAGI. This CDR3 is built from 14 residues. V trimming: 4 bases; J trimming: 1 base; junction bases outside the gene matches: 3. CDR3 nucleotide sequence: TGTGCCAGCAGTTTGACAGGGAGGAACACTGAAGCTTTCTTT. Amino acids: CASSLTGRNTEAFF.

This chain links TRBV11-2 with TRBJ1-1; D ambiguous. In germline, CDR1 is SGHAT, CDR2 FQNNGV. The CDR3 contains 16 residues. V was cut by 2 bases and J by 4 bases, with 17 bases left in between. The CDR3 spells CASSLFGRSTFTEAFF. The CDR3 bases are TGTGCCAGCAGCTTATTTGGCAGGTCCACCTTCACTGAAGCTTTCTTT.

The rearrangement joins TRBV24-1 to TRBJ1-2; TRBD1 matches at 8 bases. The length of the CDR3 is 12 residues. J gave up 6 bases and V 4 bases, and 0 bases lay outside the gene matches. Germline loops: CDR1 KGHDR, CDR2 SFDVKD. CDR3 loop: CATSETGDGYTF. DNA for the CDR3: TGTGCCACCAGTGAGACAGGGGATGGCTACACCTTC.

The CDR3 region has the DNA TGTGCCAGCAGCTTAACCGGACAGGGAACCGGGGAGCTGTTTTTT. It yields the protein CASSLTGQGTGELFF. This sequence joins TRBV7-3 and TRBJ2-2; 8 bases align to TRBD1. CDR1 and CDR2 from the germline V gene are SGHTA and FQGTGA. The V and J ends lost 0 bases and 5 bases, in that order; junction bases with no gene match: 2. The CDR3 totals 15 residues.

The CDR3 loop reads CASTSGGLSTDTQYF. DNA for the CDR3: TGTGCCAGTACCTCCGGCGGTTTGAGCACAGATACGCAGTATTTT. V and J are TRBV7-3 and TRBJ2-3; no reliable D call. The CDR3 runs 15 residues. V was shortened by 9 bases and J by 0 bases, with 16 bases between the two germline ends. The germline gives CDR1 SGHTA, CDR2 FQGTGA. Together with reference TRBV7-3 and TRBJ2-3, the CDR3 gives the full variable domain: GAGVSQTPSNKVTEKGKYVELRCDPISGHTALYWYRQSLGQGPEFLIYFQGTGAADDSGLPNDRFFAVRPEGSVSTLKIQRTERGDSAVYLCASTSGGLSTDTQYFGPGTRLTVL.

V gene TRBV10-3 combines with J gene TRBJ2-1, with 14 bases that match TRBD2. The trim removed 6 bases at V and 1 base at J, leaving 8 bases unmatched. CDR3 length: 18 amino acids. The germline V gene has CDR1 ENHRY and CDR2 SYGVKD. CDR3 sequence reads: CAIRGPGLAGASYNEQFF. CDR3 nucleotide sequence: TGTGCCATCAGGGGACCGGGACTAGCGGGGGCTTCCTACAATGAGCAGTTCTTC.

The chain carries TRBV6-5 and TRBJ1-3, with D maybe TRBD1 (5 bases). Per the germline V gene, CDR1 is MNHEY and CDR2 is SVGAGI. Trimming pared 0 bases from V and 0 bases from J, leaving 9 bases between. This CDR3 contains 16 residues. The CDR3 coding sequence is TGTGCCAGCAGTTACTCTGGGGACTCCTCTGGAAACACCATATATTTT. Translation gives CASSYSGDSSGNTIYF.

The CDR3 reads CASGMVDLKHEQFF. For the CDR3, the DNA is TGTGCCAGCGGTATGGTCGATTTAAAGCATGAGCAGTTCTTC. J is TRBJ2-1 and V is TRBV13; D is unresolved. Germline CDR1 is PRHDT and CDR2 is FYEKMQ (reference sequence). Trimming pared 8 bases from V and 8 bases from J, leaving 19 bases between. CDR3 length: 14 amino acids.

The chain has TRBV10-3 and TRBJ2-1; 12 nucleotides agree with TRBD1. Per germline, CDR1 ENHRY and CDR2 SYGVKD. Trimming cost V 3 bases and J 8 bases; bases outside gene matches: 5. The CDR3 consists of 15 residues. The CDR3 is CAISDWDRGLYEQFF. In nucleotides, the CDR3 is TGTGCCATCAGTGATTGGGACAGGGGGCTATATGAGCAGTTCTTC.

This sequence joins TRBV18 and TRBJ1-2; 9 bases are shared with TRBD1. The CDR3 is 15 residues long. Unmatched junction bases numbered 7, after V lost 6 bases and J lost 2 bases. The germline V gene encodes CDR1 KGHSH and CDR2 LQKENI. The CDR3 region has the DNA TGTGCCAGCTCGCGGGACAGGGCGACGAACTATGGCTACACCTTC. Translating it yields CASSRDRATNYGYTF.

CDR3 sequence reads: CASSPRTGGTEAFF. The CDR3 nucleotides are TGCGCCAGCAGCCCGAGGACAGGGGGGACTGAAGCTTTCTTT. This rearrangement joins TRBV5-1 to TRBJ1-1, with TRBD1 matching 10 bases. Germline-derived CDR1 and CDR2 are SGHRS and YFSETQ. With V trimmed by 4 bases and J by 5 bases, 5 bases remained unmatched. The CDR3 covers 14 residues.

The gene calls are TRBV4-2 and TRBJ2-1; 10 bases line up with TRBD2. Trimming cost V 0 bases and J 3 bases; bases outside gene matches: 2. Germline assignment: CDR1 LGHNA and CDR2 YNFKEQ. The CDR3 is 16 residues long. The chain's CDR3 is CASSQEPSGGYNEQFF. Written as DNA, the CDR3 is TGTGCCAGCAGCCAAGAACCTAGCGGGGGCTACAATGAGCAGTTCTTC.

The CDR3 DNA sequence: TGTGCCAGCAGTTATTCGCGTCTTTCCTACGAGCAGTACTTC. Its protein product is CASSYSRLSYEQYF. This chain uses TRBV28 with TRBJ2-7; D remains ambiguous. Germline V CDR1 and CDR2: MDHEN, SYDVKM. The V end lost 4 bases, the J end lost 1 base, and 11 bases lay between the germline ends. The CDR3 extends over 14 amino acids.

V is TRBV19 and J is TRBJ1-2; maybe TRBD1 (5 bases). The CDR3 loop spans 15 amino acids. Trimming removed 0 bases from V and 4 bases from J, with 12 bases in between. Germline CDR1 reads LNHDA; CDR2 reads SQIVND (reference sequence). The CDR3 sequence is CASSIDISGGYGYTF. The CDR3, as DNA: TGTGCCAGTAGTATAGATATATCCGGGGGCTATGGCTACACCTTC.

The J gene is TRBJ1-1, the V gene TRBV5-1; 8 bases agree with TRBD1. The CDR3 sequence is 14 residues long. Germline values: CDR1 SGHRS, CDR2 YFSETQ. The junction had 8 bases not matched to a gene; V was cut back by 3 bases and J by 7 bases. CDR3 loop: CASSSATGDVEAFF. In nucleotides, the CDR3 is TGCGCCAGCAGCTCCGCGACAGGGGATGTTGAAGCTTTCTTT.

V gene TRBV27 combines with J gene TRBJ1-6; D not resolved. Germline-derived CDR1 and CDR2 are MNHEY and SMNVEV (reference sequence). The CDR3 consists of 16 residues. Trimming took 2 bases from V and 7 from J, leaving 15 bases between them. The CDR3 here is CASSLRAGVGNSPLHF. The CDR3 DNA sequence: TGTGCCAGCAGTTTACGGGCCGGGGTGGGAAATTCACCCCTCCACTTT.

The rearrangement joins TRBV10-3 to TRBJ1-1; TRBD1 might be the D (5 bases). The CDR3 is 13 residues long. Trimming stripped 1 base from V and 11 bases from J, with 14 bases between. CDR1 ENHRY and CDR2 SYGVKD come from the germline V gene. The CDR3 region has the DNA TGTGCCATCAGTGAGTGGGACGGCCGGGGGGCTTTCTTT. This encodes CAISEWDGRGAFF.

The V and J genes are TRBV6-1 and TRBJ2-5; 9 bases align to TRBD1. Losses at the gene ends were 2 bases for V and 2 bases for J; bases not matched to a gene: 6. The germline CDR1 and CDR2 sequences are MNHNS and SASEGT. The CDR3 spans 16 residues. CDR3 amino acids: CASSELLGQGQETQYF. The CDR3 DNA follows: TGTGCCAGCAGTGAATTATTGGGACAGGGACAAGAGACCCAGTACTTC.

The chain links TRBV1 to TRBJ2-2; the D segment call TRBD1 is taken from the table without a DNA check. TRBV1 is marked as a pseudogene. CDR3 length: 15 residues. The CDR3 loop reads CTSSQITGESGELFF. Here the CDR3 DNA reads TGCACCAGCAGCCAAATTACAGGGGAGTCCGGGGAGCTGTTTTTT.

In its sample, this clone was seen once. The V call is TRBV18, the J call TRBJ1-5; D remains ambiguous. Germline assignment: CDR1 KGHSH and CDR2 LQKENI. V dropped 5 bases and J dropped 2 bases, with 10 bases sitting between them. The CDR3 length is 14 residues. The CDR3 coding sequence is TGTGCCAGCTCATTGGGAGCAGGCAATCAGCCCCAGCATTTT. Translating gives CASSLGAGNQPQHF. The full variable domain, completed using reference TRBV18 and TRBJ1-5, is NAGVMQNPRHLVRRRGQEARLRCSPMKGHSHVYWYRQLPEEGLKFMVYLQKENIIDESGMPKERFSAEFPKEGPSILRIQQVVRGDSAAYFCASSLGAGNQPQHFGDGTRLSIL.

J is TRBJ2-5 and V is TRBV6-5; 7 bases align to TRBD1. The germline V gene encodes CDR1 MNHEY and CDR2 SVGAGI. The CDR3 is 14 amino acids. Trimming removed 0 bases from V and 2 bases from J; junction bases left unmatched: 0. This chain's CDR3 is CASSYSGQQETQYF. The CDR3 DNA follows: TGTGCCAGCAGTTACTCGGGACAGCAAGAGACCCAGTACTTC.

The chain couples TRBV30 to TRBJ2-4; D is perhaps TRBD2 (6 bases). V was trimmed by 0 bases and J by 7 bases, leaving 16 bases between them. The CDR3 is 15 amino acids. CDR1 GTSNPN and CDR2 SVGIG come from the germline V gene (reference sequence). This CDR3 reads CAWSVSGGTANIQYF. CDR3 nucleotides: TGTGCCTGGAGTGTAAGTGGGGGGACTGCGAACATTCAGTACTTC.

The chain combines TRBV3-1 (or the pseudogene TRBV3-2) with TRBJ2-7; no definite D call. This CDR3 region has 16 residues. The germline V gene encodes CDR1 LGHDT and CDR2 YNNKEL (reference sequence). V was pared by 0 bases and J by 2 bases, with 14 bases between. The CDR3 sequence is CASSQDEVRRTYEQYF. CDR3 DNA sequence: TGTGCCAGCAGCCAAGATGAGGTTAGGAGAACCTACGAGCAGTACTTC.

The CDR3 coding sequence is TGCGCCAGCAGCTGGGGAGGGTTGGCTGAAGCTTTCTTT. This codes for CASSWGGLAEAFF. The gene calls are TRBV5-1 and TRBJ1-1, with unresolved D. Trimming removed 3 bases at V and 6 bases at J, with 12 bases between. Germline CDR1 and CDR2: SGHRS and YFSETQ. The CDR3 spans 13 residues. Full variable domain (remainder filled in from reference TRBV5-1 and TRBJ1-1): KAGVTQTPRYLIKTRGQQVTLSCSPISGHRSVSWYQQTPGQGLQFLFEYFSETQRNKGNFPGRFSGRQFSNSRSEMNVSTLELGDSALYLCASSWGGLAEAFFGQGTRLTVV.